This T cell receptor (beta chain) was documented in a study of blood T cell repertoires in COVID-19. For the study at large: Material from acute and convalescent COVID-19 was sourced from the United States, Italy and Spain.

Authors' methods: Amplification from reference gene primers served as the basis for estimated nucleated cell counts. The assay was immunoSEQ multiplex PCR, and TCRdb's table has in-frame clones only and misses some. V, J and clone size reflect that table, while D and trimming were determined from the DNA. The table lists roughly 320,000 clones, 85% to 90% of them singletons. Those enrolled in Seattle joined during active infection and were followed longitudinally afterward. The germline V and J ends were trimmed by 7 bases and 5 bases, with 11 bases remaining between them. This CDR3 is 13 amino acids long.

Sequenced material: peripheral blood. The chain joins TRBV12-3 or TRBV12-4 to TRBJ2-2, with D unresolved. This sequence originates from a woman aged 25 to 39 with COVID-19, enrolled during active disease. The CDR3 DNA sequence: TGTGCCAGCACACCCGGGTATACCGGGGAGCTGTTTTTT. Protein sequence: CASTPGYTGELFF.